The T cell receptor beta chain described here comes from a study of blood T cell repertoires in COVID-19. At the level of the study: T cells, B-cell-depleted T cells, or PBMCs provided the cDNA or gDNA that served as material.

Ages ranged from roughly 18 to 100 years, with residence in approximately 23 US areas. All recovered Cohort 3 donors got two negative PCRs, got clearance, or saw symptom resolution. V was clipped by 4 bases and J by 4 bases; unmatched bases: 6. CDR1 is SGHDT and CDR2 is YYEEEE in the germline V gene. CDR3 length: 14 residues. How the authors handled the data: Nucleated cell number was recorded as an estimate derived from reference gene primer amplification. This table comes from immunoSEQ multiplex PCR, and its TCRdb copy is limited to in-frame clones, with some not included. V, J and clone size reflect that table, while D and trimming were determined from the DNA. Of roughly 180,000 clones detected, approximately 80% appear once; the ten largest clones hold 12%.

The sample was PBMCs or T cells enriched from blood (not recorded which). The sequence derives from a man aged 40-55 years who had recovered from COVID-19. The V and J genes are TRBV5-6 and TRBJ2-5, with TRBD2 matching over 8 bases. The CDR3, as DNA: TGTGCCAGCAGCCCGGGAGGGGGAACAGAGACCCAGTACTTC. Translating gives CASSPGGGTETQYF.